The TCR beta chain under discussion was sequenced for a study of T cell repertoires in cytomegalovirus infection (dated by TCRdb to between 2018 and 2021). Context from the whole study: Donor HLA type was relevant to the analysis, as public TCR beta signatures indicated carriage of CMV infection together with the matching HLA type. The paper's findings and limits, for the study overall: The ex vivo response was dominated by HLA-C-restricted CMV-specific TCR beta clonotypes, which also provided the single most frequent clonotype in two of eight donors. In both this cohort and an independent cohort of 300 to 450 donors, the cumulative frequency of public TCR beta family members distinguished carriers of CMV infection plus the relevant HLA type.

The listed sequencing device is Illumina HiSeq 1500. TCRdb trimmed public reads at Q25 via fastp, called clones via MiXCR and kept in-frame beta chains. Entries that share a CDR3 protein sequence are merged under the most common genes and DNA. Counted in this sample were nearly 650,000 distinct CDR3 sequences; about 24% of them appeared once. Clones ranked in the top ten supply 6.5% to 10% of the sample. Its CDR3 holds 15 amino acids, cysteine through phenylalanine. Left in the record is the CDR3 DNA by itself, 45 bases read in frame from the first base. The germline V gene yields MDHEN for CDR1 and SYDVKM for CDR2. Trimming takes 3 bases from V and 0 bases from J, and the germline ends sit 8 bases apart. Details on this clonotype: No cognate antigen has been identified for it. No quality values exist for individual bases; no much larger clone is one base distant.

The sequenced sample consisted of CD8+ T cells from PBMCs. This receptor was taken from a human donor in good health (CMV status not recorded). Some clones in this sample may be carry-over from other donors' samples. The chain was built from TRBV28 and TRBJ1-4, with the D gene uncertain. CDR3 protein: CASSFYSSTNEKLFF. The sequenced DNA: TGTGCCAGCAGTTTTTACAGCTCAACTAATGAAAAACTGTTTTTT.